This T cell receptor beta chain was documented in a study of shared T cell receptors in the human thymus. Here immunoSEQ multiplex PCR was the method, and the copy in TCRdb shows in-frame clones only, minus some. This table has 63,000 or so clones, 90% to 95% appearing once. The germline V and J ends were trimmed by 3 bases and 4 bases, with 12 bases remaining between them. Germline V lookup: CDR1 LNHDA, CDR2 SQIVND (reference sequence). CDR3 length: 14 amino acids. The TCR originated in a human donor. This sequence joins TRBV19 and TRBJ1-2; unclear D gene. Sequencing was done on a sample of thymocytes. The CDR3 DNA reads TGTGCCAGTAGTATGTCCGGGAGGTCCTATGGCTACACCTTC. Translated, it gives CASSMSGRSYGYTF.